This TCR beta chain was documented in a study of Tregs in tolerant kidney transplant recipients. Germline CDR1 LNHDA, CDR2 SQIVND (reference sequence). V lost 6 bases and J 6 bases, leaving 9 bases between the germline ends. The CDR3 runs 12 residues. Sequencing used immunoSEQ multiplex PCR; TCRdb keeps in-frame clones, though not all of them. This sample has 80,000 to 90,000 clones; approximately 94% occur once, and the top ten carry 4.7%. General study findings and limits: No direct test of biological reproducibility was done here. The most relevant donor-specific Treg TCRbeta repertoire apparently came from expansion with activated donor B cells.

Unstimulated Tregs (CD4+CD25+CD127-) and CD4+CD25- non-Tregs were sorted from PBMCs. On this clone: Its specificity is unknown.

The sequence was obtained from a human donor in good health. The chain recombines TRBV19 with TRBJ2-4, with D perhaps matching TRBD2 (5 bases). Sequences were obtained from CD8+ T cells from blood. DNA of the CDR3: TGTGCCAGTAGCGACTACACAAACATTCAGTACTTC. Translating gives CASSDYTNIQYF.